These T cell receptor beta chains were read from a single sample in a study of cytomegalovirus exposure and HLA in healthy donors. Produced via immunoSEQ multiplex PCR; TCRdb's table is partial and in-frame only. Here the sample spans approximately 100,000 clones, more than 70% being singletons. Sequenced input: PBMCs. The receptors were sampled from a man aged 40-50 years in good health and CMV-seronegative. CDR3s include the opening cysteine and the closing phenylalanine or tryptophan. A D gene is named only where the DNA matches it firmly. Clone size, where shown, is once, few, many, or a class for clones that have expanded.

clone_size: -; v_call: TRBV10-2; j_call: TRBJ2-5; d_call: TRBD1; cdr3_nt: TGCGCCAGCGAGGACAGGGGCTTTTGGGAAGAGACCCAGTACTTC; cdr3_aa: CASEDRGFWEETQYF
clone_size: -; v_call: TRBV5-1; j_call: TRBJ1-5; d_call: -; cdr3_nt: TGCGCCAGCAGCTTGGGCCTAGGTCAGCCCCAGCATTTT; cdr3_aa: CASSLGLGQPQHF
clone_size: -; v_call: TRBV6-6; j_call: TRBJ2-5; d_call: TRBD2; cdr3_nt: TGTGCCAGCAGTAAACTAGCGGGGGGAAACCAAGAGACCCAGTACTTC; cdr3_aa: CASSKLAGGNQETQYF
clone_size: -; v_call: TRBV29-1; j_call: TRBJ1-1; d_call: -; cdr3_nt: TGCAGCGTCGTCGAGGGGGAGGGCACTGAAGCTTTCTTT; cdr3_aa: CSVVEGEGTEAFF
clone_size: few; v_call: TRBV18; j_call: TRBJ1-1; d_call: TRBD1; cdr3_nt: TGTGCCAGCTCACCTTCCGGGACAGGGCGGAACACTGAAGCTTTCTTT; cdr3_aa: CASSPSGTGRNTEAFF
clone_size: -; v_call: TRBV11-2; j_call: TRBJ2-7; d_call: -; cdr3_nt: TGTGCCAGCAGCTTAGATAAGGGGGGGTACGAGCAGTACTTC; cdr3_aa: CASSLDKGGYEQYF
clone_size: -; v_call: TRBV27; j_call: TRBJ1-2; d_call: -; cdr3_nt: TGTGCCAGCAGTTTATACCCCGGGAAGTCCACCGGTGGCTACACCTTC; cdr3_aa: CASSLYPGKSTGGYTF
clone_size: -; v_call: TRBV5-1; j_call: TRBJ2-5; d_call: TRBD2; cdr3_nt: TGCGCCAGCAGCTTGGTGACTAGCGGCGCTGCCGGGACCCAGTACTTC; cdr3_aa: CASSLVTSGAAGTQYF
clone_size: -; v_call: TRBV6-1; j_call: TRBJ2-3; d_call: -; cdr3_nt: TGTGCCAGCAGTGTAGAGACAGCAGTCACAGATACGCAGTATTTT; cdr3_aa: CASSVETAVTDTQYF
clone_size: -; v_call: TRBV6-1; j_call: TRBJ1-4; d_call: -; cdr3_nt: TGTGCCAGCAGCAAACAAGATGCAACTAATGAAAAACTGTTTTTT; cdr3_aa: CASSKQDATNEKLFF
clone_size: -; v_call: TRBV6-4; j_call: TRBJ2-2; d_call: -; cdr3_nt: TGTGCCAGCAGTGACTCGAGCACCGGGGAGCTGTTTTTT; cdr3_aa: CASSDSSTGELFF
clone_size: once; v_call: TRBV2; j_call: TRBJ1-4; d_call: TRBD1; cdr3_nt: TGTGCCAGCAAGGGACAGGGGAATGAAAAACTGTTTTTT; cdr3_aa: CASKGQGNEKLFF
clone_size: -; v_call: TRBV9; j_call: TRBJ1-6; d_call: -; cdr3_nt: TGTGCCAGCAGTGCAGGGGAGAATTCACCCCTCCACTTT; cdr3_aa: CASSAGENSPLHF
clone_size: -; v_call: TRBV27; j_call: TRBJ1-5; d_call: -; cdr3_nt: TGTGCCAGCAGTTTCCGAAGGCAGGGGCTTTCCTGGACAGATAAAGATAGCAATCAGCCCCAGCATTTT; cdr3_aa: CASSFRRQGLSWTDKDSNQPQHF
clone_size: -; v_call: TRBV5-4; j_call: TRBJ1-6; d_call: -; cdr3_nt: TGTGCCAGCAGCTTGATATCCAATTCACCCCTCCACTTT; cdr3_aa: CASSLISNSPLHF
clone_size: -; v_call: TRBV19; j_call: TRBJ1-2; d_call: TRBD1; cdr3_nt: TGTGCCAGTAGCCAACTACAACCCCGCGGGACAGGCCTTCATGGCTACACCTTC; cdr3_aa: CASSQLQPRGTGLHGYTF
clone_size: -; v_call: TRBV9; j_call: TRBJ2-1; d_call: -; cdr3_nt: TGTGCCAGCAGCGTAGCTTCAGGATTCAATGAGCAGTTCTTC; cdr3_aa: CASSVASGFNEQFF
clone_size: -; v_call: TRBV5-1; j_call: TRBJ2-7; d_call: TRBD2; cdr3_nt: TGCGCCAGCAGCTCCACGGGGGGGGAGAGCGAGCAGTACTTC; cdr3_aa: CASSSTGGESEQYF
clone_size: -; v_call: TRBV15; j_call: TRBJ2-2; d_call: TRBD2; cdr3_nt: TGTGCCACCCGTCGGGAGGGTGATTGGACCGGGGAGCTGTTTTTT; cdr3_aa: CATRREGDWTGELFF
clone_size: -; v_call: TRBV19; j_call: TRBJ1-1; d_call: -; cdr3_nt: TGTGCCAGTAGTATCGGACAGAGAACCGCAGAAGCTTTCTTT; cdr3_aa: CASSIGQRTAEAFF
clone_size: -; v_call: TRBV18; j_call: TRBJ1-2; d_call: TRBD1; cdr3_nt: TGTGCCAGCTCACCAGACAGGGGGCTGGGCACCTTC; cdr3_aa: CASSPDRGLGTF
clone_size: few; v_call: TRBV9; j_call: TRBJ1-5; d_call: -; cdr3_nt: TGTGCCAGCAGCGCTATACCCGATCATCAGCCCCAGCATTTT; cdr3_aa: CASSAIPDHQPQHF
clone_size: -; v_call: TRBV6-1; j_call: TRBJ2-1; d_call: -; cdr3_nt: TGTGCCAGCAATTTTCGTGAGCAGTTCTTC; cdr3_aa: CASNFREQFF
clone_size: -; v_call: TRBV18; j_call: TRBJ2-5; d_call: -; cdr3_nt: TGTGCCAGCTCACCACGGTCTCAGGGCTCGGGAGAGACCCAGTACTTC; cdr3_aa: CASSPRSQGSGETQYF
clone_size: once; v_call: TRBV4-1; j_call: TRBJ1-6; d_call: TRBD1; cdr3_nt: TGCGCCAGCAGCCAGGGACAGGCTTTTAGTAATTCACCCCTCCACTTT; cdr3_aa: CASSQGQAFSNSPLHF
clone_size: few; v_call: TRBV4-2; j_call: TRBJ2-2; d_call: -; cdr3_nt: TGTGCCAGCAGCCAAGCCCCGGGAGCCGGGGAGCTGTTTTTT; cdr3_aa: CASSQAPGAGELFF
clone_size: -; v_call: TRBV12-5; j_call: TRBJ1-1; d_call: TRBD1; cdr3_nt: TGTGCTAGTTCTCCGGACAGGGTCACTGAAGCTTTCTTT; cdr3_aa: CASSPDRVTEAFF
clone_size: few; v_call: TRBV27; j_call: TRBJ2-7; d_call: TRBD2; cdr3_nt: TGTGCCAGCAGTTCCCCGAGCGGGGGATACATCTACGAGCAGTACTTC; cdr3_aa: CASSSPSGGYIYEQYF
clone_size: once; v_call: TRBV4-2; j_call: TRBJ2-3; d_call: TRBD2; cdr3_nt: TGTGCCAGCAGCCAGGGGAGCGGGGCGATAGATACGCAGTATTTT; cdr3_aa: CASSQGSGAIDTQYF
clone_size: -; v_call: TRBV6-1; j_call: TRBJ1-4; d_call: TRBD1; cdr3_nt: TGTGCCAGCAGTGGAGGGACAGTTAATGAAAAACTGTTTTTT; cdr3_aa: CASSGGTVNEKLFF
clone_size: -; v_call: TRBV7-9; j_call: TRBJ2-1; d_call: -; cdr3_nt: TGTGCCAGCAGCTTAGGGGATTCGAAGGGGAATGAGCAGTTCTTC; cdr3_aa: CASSLGDSKGNEQFF
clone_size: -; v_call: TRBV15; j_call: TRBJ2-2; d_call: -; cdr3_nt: TGTGCCACCAGGGGCGGGTGGCAGTTAACCGGGGAGCTGTTTTTT; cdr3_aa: CATRGGWQLTGELFF
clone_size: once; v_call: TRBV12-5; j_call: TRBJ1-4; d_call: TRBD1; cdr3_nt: TGTGCTAGTGGTCGACAGGGCTATAATGAAAAACTGTTTTTT; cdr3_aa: CASGRQGYNEKLFF
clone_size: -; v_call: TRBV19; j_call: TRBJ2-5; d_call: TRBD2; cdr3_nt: TGTGCCAGTAGTAGCGGGGGGCAAGAGACCCAGTACTTC; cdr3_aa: CASSSGGQETQYF
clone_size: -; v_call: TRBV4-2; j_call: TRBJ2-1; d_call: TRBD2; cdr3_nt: TGTGCCAGCAGCCAAGTCGGGACTAGCGTTAACAATGAGCAGTTCTTC; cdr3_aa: CASSQVGTSVNNEQFF
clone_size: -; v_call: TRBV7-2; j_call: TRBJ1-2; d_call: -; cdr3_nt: TGTGCCAGCAGCTTAAGTCTAGCATCTAACTATGGCTACACCTTC; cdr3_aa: CASSLSLASNYGYTF
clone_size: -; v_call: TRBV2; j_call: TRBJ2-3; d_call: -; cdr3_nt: TGTGCCAGCGGGGAGCCCAACCTAGATACGCAGTATTTT; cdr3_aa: CASGEPNLDTQYF
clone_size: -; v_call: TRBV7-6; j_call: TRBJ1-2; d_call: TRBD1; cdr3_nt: TGTGCCAGCAGCCTCGATCCGGGGGGGACAGGGGACTATGGCTACACCTTC; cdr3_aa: CASSLDPGGTGDYGYTF
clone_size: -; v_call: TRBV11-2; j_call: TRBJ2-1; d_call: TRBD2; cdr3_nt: TGTGCCAGCAGCTTAAGGGGTAGCGGGGGACCCTACAATGAGCAGTTCTTC; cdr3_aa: CASSLRGSGGPYNEQFF
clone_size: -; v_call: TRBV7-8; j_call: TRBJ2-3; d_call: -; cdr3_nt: TGTGCCAGCAGCTCCCCTAGGGGGGGTACAGATACGCAGTATTTT; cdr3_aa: CASSSPRGGTDTQYF
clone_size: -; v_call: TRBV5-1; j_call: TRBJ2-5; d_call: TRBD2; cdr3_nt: TGCGCCAGCAGCCCGCGGCGGGGGGTTAAAGAGACCCAGTACTTC; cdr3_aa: CASSPRRGVKETQYF
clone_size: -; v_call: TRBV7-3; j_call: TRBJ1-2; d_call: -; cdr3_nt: TGTGCCAGCAGCTTAACGGGACGGGACTATACCGATAACTATGGCTACACCTTC; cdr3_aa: CASSLTGRDYTDNYGYTF
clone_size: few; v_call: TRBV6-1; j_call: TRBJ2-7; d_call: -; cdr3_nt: TGTGCCAGCAGTGGCGCGCAGAACTACTACGAGCAGTACTTC; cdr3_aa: CASSGAQNYYEQYF
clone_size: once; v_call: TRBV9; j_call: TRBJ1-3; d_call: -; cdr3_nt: TGTGCCAGCAGCGTAGGCGCTTCTAACTCTGGAAACACCATATATTTT; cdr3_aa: CASSVGASNSGNTIYF
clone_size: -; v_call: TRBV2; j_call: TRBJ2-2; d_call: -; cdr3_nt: TGTGCCAGCACATTTGAGACAGCAAACACCGGGGAGCTGTTTTTT; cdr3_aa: CASTFETANTGELFF
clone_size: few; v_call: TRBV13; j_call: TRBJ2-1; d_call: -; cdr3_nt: TGTGCCAGCAGCTTAGGCCTCTCCTACAATGAGCAGTTCTTC; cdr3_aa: CASSLGLSYNEQFF
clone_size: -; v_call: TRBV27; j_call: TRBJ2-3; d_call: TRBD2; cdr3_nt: TGTGCCAGCAGTCCCGGGGTAGCGGGTTTGTTAGATACGCAGTATTTT; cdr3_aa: CASSPGVAGLLDTQYF
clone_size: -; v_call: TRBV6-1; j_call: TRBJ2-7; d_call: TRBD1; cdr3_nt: TGTGCCAGCAGTGAAGGCCAGGGGGCCGACGAGCAGTACTTC; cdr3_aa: CASSEGQGADEQYF
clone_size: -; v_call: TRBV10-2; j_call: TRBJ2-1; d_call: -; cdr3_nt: TGCGCCAGCAGTGAGACGGGACAGCCCGGGACTAGTAATTCGAATGAGCAGTTCTTC; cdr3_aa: CASSETGQPGTSNSNEQFF
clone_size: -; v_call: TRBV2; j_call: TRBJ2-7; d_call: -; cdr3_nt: TGTGCCAGCGGGACGCAGGGACAACCGTACGAGCAGTACTTC; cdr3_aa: CASGTQGQPYEQYF
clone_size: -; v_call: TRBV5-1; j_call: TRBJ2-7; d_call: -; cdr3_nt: TGCGCCAGCAGCCGAACAAATTCCAGGGTCGAGCAGTACTTC; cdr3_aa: CASSRTNSRVEQYF
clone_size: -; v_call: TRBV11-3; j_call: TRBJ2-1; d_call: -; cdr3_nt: TGTGCCAGCAGCTTAGAAGGGGGGGGCCGCTATGAGCAGTTCTTC; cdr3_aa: CASSLEGGGRYEQFF
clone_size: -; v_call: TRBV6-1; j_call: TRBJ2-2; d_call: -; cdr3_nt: TGTGCCGGCAGTCAGGGGACCGCGAACACCGGGGAGCTGTTTTTT; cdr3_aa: CAGSQGTANTGELFF
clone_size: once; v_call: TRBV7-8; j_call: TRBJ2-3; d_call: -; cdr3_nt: TGTGCCAGCAGCCCCCGACATCTATCGAGCACAGATACGCAGTATTTT; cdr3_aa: CASSPRHLSSTDTQYF